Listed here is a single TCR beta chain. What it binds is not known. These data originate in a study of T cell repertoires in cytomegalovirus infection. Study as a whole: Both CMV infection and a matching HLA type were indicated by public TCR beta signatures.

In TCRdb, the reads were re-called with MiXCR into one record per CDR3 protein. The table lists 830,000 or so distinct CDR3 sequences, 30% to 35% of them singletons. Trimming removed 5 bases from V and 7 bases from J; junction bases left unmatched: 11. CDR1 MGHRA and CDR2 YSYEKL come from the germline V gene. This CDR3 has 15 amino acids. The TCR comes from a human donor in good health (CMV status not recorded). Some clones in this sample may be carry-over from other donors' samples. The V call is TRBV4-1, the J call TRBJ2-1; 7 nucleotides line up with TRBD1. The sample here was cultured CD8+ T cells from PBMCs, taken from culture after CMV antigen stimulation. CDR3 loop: CASSSLEGARNEQFF. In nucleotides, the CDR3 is TGCGCCAGCAGCTCCCTAGAGGGGGCAAGGAATGAGCAGTTCTTC.